This paragraph reports one T cell receptor beta chain. The length of the CDR3 is 12 residues. The V and J ends lost 3 bases and 7 bases respectively, with 12 bases between them. The germline CDR1 and CDR2 sequences are SQVTM and ANQGSEA. Data came from immunoSEQ multiplex PCR; TCRdb stores just in-frame clones and leaves some out. This sample has about 150,000 clones, with around nine tenths found just once. This record comes from a study of T cell responses to AZD1222 COVID-19 vaccine. This sample comprised peripheral blood, obtained 28 days after the second AZD1222 dose. This receptor was taken from an adult who received the AZD1222 COVID-19 vaccine. V and J are TRBV29-1 and TRBJ1-2; TRBD1 is a possible D gene (6 bases). CDR3 nucleotides: TGCAGCGTTGAGTACAGGGCGGGTGGCTACACCTTC. As protein: CSVEYRAGGYTF.